The 10 T cell receptor beta chains below come from one sample, sequenced in a study of T cell repertoires and leukemia-associated antigens. In TCRdb, the 5' RACE reads were re-called with MiXCR into one record per CDR3 protein. The table has some 14,000 distinct CDR3 sequences, roughly 38% seen once; the top ten hold about 10%. No antigen has been assigned to these receptors. Sequenced: CD3+ T cells sorted from blood and cultured. Every receptor here comes from a female donor in good health.

With respect to this clonotype: This is likely a read error, given that the CDR3 carries no conserved phenylalanine or tryptophan at its end. The chain combines TRBV5-5 with TRBJ1-1; a weak D match, TRBD1 (6 bases). V shed 4 bases and J shed 8 bases, with 12 bases lying between them. This CDR3 has 12 amino acids. Germline V gene sequence: CDR1 SGHKS, CDR2 YYEKEE (reference sequence). The CDR3 sequence is CASSLGTPEAFS. The CDR3 region has the DNA TGTGCCAGCAGCCTTGGGACACCCGAAGCTTTCTCT.

Worth noting for this clonotype: One end of the junction fails to match germline, which may point to a read error. The rearrangement joins TRBV18 to TRBJ2-5; D remains unclear. This CDR3 is 13 amino acids long. Germline V gene sequence: CDR1 KGHSH, CDR2 LQKENI. CDR3 nucleotides: TGTGCCAGCTCACTGGGGATAAAAGAGACCCAGTACTTT. Translated: CASSLGIKETQYF.

In its sample, this clonotype is medium-sized. The chain has TRBV12-3 or TRBV12-4 and TRBJ1-4, with 8 nucleotides matching TRBD1. The CDR3 spans 14 residues. With V trimmed by 3 bases and J by 4 bases, 1 base remained unmatched. This CDR3 is CASSFGQGNEKLFF. In nucleotides, the CDR3 is TGTGCCAGCAGTTTTGGACAGGGTAATGAAAAACTGTTTTTT.

This clonotype showed up many times. J is TRBJ2-5 and V is TRBV7-9; TRBD1 matches 7 bases. The CDR3 has 16 residues. CDR1 and CDR2 (germline): SEHNR, FQNEAQ (reference sequence). Germline trimming cut 5 bases from V and 1 base from J; bases unmatched to any gene: 10. The CDR3 sequence: CASSLRQGGAQETQYF. CDR3 DNA: TGTGCCAGCAGCCTCCGACAGGGTGGGGCCCAAGAGACCCAGTACTTC.

This clonotype is labeled as medium-sized. The genes are TRBV4-3 and TRBJ2-1, with 7 bases matching TRBD2. CDR1 is LGHNA, CDR2 YSLEER, per germline. Unmatched junction bases numbered 4, after V lost 4 bases and J lost 1 base. The CDR3 consists of 15 residues. The CDR3 DNA reads TGCGCCAGCAGCCCCGGGCGGGGGTCCTACAATGAGCAGTTCTTC. Translation: CASSPGRGSYNEQFF.

This chain connects TRBV20-1 to TRBJ2-3; TRBD2 agrees at 13 bases. CDR1 is DFQATT and CDR2 is SNEGSKA in the germline V gene (reference sequence). Trimming at V came to 6 bases and at J to 1 base, leaving 4 bases not matched to a gene. The CDR3 consists of 15 residues. The CDR3 region is CSAMGTSGGTDTQYF. The CDR3 nucleotides read TGCAGTGCCATGGGGACTAGCGGGGGCACAGATACGCAGTATTTT.

This clonotype was seen at least ten times. The chain carries TRBV28 and TRBJ2-6; a possible D gene is TRBD2 (6 bases). The CDR3 length is 19 residues. Between the trimmed V and J ends, which lost 6 bases and 0 bases, there was a span of 21 bases. Germline lookup yields CDR1 MDHEN and CDR2 SYDVKM. Here the CDR3 reads CASSLSGRTFSSGANVLTF. For the CDR3, the DNA is TGTGCCAGCAGCCTATCAGGGAGGACATTTAGCTCTGGGGCCAACGTCCTGACTTTC.

Judged by abundance, this clonotype is medium-sized (0.01 to 0.1%). V and J are TRBV20-1 and TRBJ2-1; D call uncertain. The CDR3 extends over 13 amino acids. Germline loops: CDR1 DFQATT, CDR2 SNEGSKA (reference sequence). The germline V and J ends were trimmed by 7 bases and 4 bases, with 14 bases remaining between them. The CDR3 is CSVTRVGYNEQFF. The DNA for the CDR3 is TGCAGTGTAACCCGGGTGGGATACAATGAGCAGTTCTTC.

The chain uses TRBV10-2 and TRBJ2-3; TRBD2 is a possible D gene (7 bases). Trimming cost V 7 bases and J 7 bases, with 9 bases left between them. Germline V gene lookup returns CDR1 WSHSY and CDR2 SAAADI. This CDR3 has 11 amino acids. The CDR3 spells CASKGGNTQYF. CDR3 DNA: TGCGCCAGCAAGGGGGGGAATACGCAGTATTTT.

This clonotype has more than one count but fewer than ten. The chain employs TRBV5-1 and TRBJ2-1; 7 bases match TRBD1. The germline CDR1 and CDR2 sequences are SGHRS and YFSETQ. V dropped 1 base and J dropped 9; count of bases not matched to a gene: 10. This CDR3 has 15 amino acids. The CDR3 is CASSLSSNRDSEQFF. CDR3 coding DNA: TGCGCCAGCAGCTTGTCTTCTAATCGGGACAGTGAGCAGTTCTTC. Filled out from reference TRBV5-1 and TRBJ2-1, the complete variable domain reads KAGVTQTPRYLIKTRGQQVTLSCSPISGHRSVSWYQQTPGQGLQFLFEYFSETQRNKGNFPGRFSGRQFSNSRSEMNVSTLELGDSALYLCASSLSSNRDSEQFFGPGTRLTVL.